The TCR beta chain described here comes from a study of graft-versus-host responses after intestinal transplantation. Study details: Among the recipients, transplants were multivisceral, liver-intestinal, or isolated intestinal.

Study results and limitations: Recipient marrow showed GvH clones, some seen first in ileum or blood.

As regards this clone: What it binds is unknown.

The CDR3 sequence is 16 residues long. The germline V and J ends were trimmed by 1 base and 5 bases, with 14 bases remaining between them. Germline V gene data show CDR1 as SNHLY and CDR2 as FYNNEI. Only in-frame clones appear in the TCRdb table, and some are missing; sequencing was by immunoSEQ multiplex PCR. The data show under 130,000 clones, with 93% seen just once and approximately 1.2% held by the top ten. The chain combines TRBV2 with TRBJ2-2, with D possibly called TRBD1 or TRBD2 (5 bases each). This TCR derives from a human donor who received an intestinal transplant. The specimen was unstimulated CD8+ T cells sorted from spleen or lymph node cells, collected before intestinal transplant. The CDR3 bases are TGTGCCAGCAGTGAAGAGACAGTCCCGGGGACCGGGGAGCTGTTTTTT. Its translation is CASSEETVPGTGELFF.